The 14 T cell receptor beta chains given below trace back to one sample, sequenced in a study of human T cells and chemical hapten exposure. One entry per CDR3 protein, called by TCRdb with MiXCR from the RACE reads. The sample consists of 380,000 or so distinct CDR3 sequences, nearly 5% of them appearing once. The time point denotes: patch test 1, 2 weeks after DPC sensitization. This sample's treatment: therapeutic diphenylcyclopropenone sensitization with weekly scalp DPC. The material was whole blood, obtained in connection with sensitization to the hapten diphenylcyclopropenone (DPC). All receptors derive from a woman in her fifties or sixties with alopecia areata. Some clones in this sample may be carry-over from other donors' samples.

The chain is built from TRBV5-6 and TRBJ1-3; D uncertain. This CDR3 contains 17 residues. The V end was cut by 0 bases, the J end by 0 bases, with 13 bases between. The V gene's germline CDR1 is SGHDT and CDR2 YYEEEE. CDR3 sequence (DNA): TGTGCCAGCAGCTTGGCGACAACAGTAAGCTCTGGAAACACCATATATTTT. Protein: CASSLATTVSSGNTIYF.

This clonotype showed up many times. The genes are TRBV20-1 and TRBJ1-5; D is uncertain. Germline-derived CDR1 and CDR2 are DFQATT and SNEGSKA (reference sequence). V gave up 2 bases and J gave up 6 bases, with 17 bases separating them. This CDR3 region has 15 residues. In nucleotides, the CDR3 is TGCAGTGCTAGATCAGGACCTGAGGGCGGTCAGCCCCAGCATTTT. It codes for CSARSGPEGGQPQHF.

This clonotype has just one count. A read error may produce the germline difference seen at one junction end. The rearrangement links TRBV15 to TRBJ1-3, with 7 positions matching TRBD1. The CDR3 has 15 residues. Germline V gene lookup returns CDR1 LNHNV and CDR2 YYDKDF (reference sequence). The CDR3, as DNA: TGTGCCATCAGCAGAGGAGGGGGCACGGGAAACACCATATATTTT. Protein product: CAISRGGGTGNTIYF.

The table lists this clonotype with many counts. The chain couples TRBV7-9 to TRBJ2-1; 11 bases fit TRBD2. CDR1 and CDR2 from the germline V gene are SEHNR and FQNEAQ (reference sequence). V was clipped by 5 bases and J by 2 bases; unmatched bases: 11. The CDR3 spans 18 residues. The CDR3 DNA sequence: TGTGCCAGCAGCGGCGGTGGGACTAGCGGCCAGACCTACAATGAGCAGTTCTTC. Its protein is CASSGGGTSGQTYNEQFF.

There are a few counts of this clonotype. V usage is TRBV7-2 and J usage is TRBJ2-1; 10 bases agree with TRBD2. The germline V gene encodes CDR1 SGHTA and CDR2 FQGNSA. The V and J ends lost 2 bases and 8 bases, in that order; junction bases with no gene match: 3. The CDR3 contains 14 residues. The CDR3: CASSLSGRVDEQFF. CDR3 sequence (DNA): TGTGCCAGCAGCTTAAGCGGGAGGGTAGATGAGCAGTTCTTC.

This clonotype was seen at least ten times. This chain links TRBV3-1 with TRBJ2-3; TRBD2 agrees at 7 bases. V lost 1 base and J lost 3; bases outside the gene matches: 7. The length of the CDR3 is 16 residues. Per the germline V gene, CDR1 is LGHDT and CDR2 is YNNKEL (reference sequence). CDR3 sequence reads: CASSQGDGGSTDTQYF. The CDR3 DNA reads as TGTGCCAGCAGCCAAGGGGACGGGGGGTCAACAGATACGCAGTATTTT.

At least ten counts were recorded for this clonotype. CDR3 sequence: CASSRGPTLNEQFF. The CDR3 DNA is TGTGCCAGCAGCCGAGGGCCTACCTTAAATGAGCAGTTCTTC. The gene calls are TRBV3-1 and TRBJ2-1, with a possible D match to TRBD2 (5 bases). CDR3 length: 14 residues. Germline CDR1 LGHDT, CDR2 YNNKEL (reference sequence). Trimming took 4 bases from V and 7 from J, leaving 14 bases between them.

This clonotype appeared many times. The V gene is TRBV7-2, the J gene TRBJ2-1; 7 nucleotides agree with TRBD1. The CDR3 is made up of 17 amino acids. V was clipped by 1 base and J by 1 base; unmatched bases: 7. Germline values: CDR1 SGHTA, CDR2 FQGNSA. CDR3 amino acids: CASSLGSNRGSYNEQFF. CDR3 bases: TGTGCCAGCAGCTTAGGGTCAAACAGGGGATCCTACAATGAGCAGTTCTTC.

There are a few counts of this clonotype. This sequence joins TRBV12-3 or TRBV12-4 and TRBJ2-1; 15 bases match TRBD2. The CDR3 consists of 16 residues. V was clipped by 5 bases and J by 6 bases; unmatched bases: 5. CDR3 DNA sequence: TGTGCCAGCAGTGGACTAGCGGGAGGGCCGGGCAATGAGCAGTTCTTC. Translated, it gives CASSGLAGGPGNEQFF.

In this sample, this clonotype turned up a few times. The V gene is TRBV2, the J gene TRBJ1-2; TRBD1 is a possible D gene (5 bases). Germline V gives CDR1 SNHLY, CDR2 FYNNEI. The CDR3 is 16 residues long. V lost 4 bases and J 4 bases, leaving 19 bases between the germline ends. The CDR3 region is CASSAGTQAPSYGYTF. The CDR3, as DNA: TGTGCCAGCAGTGCCGGGACCCAAGCCCCGTCCTATGGCTACACCTTC. Drawing the rest from reference TRBV2 and TRBJ1-2, the complete variable domain is EPEVTQTPSHQVTQMGQEVILRCVPISNHLYFYWYRQILGQKVEFLVSFYNNEISEKSEIFDDQFSVERPDGSNFTLKIRSTKLEDSAMYFCASSAGTQAPSYGYTFGSGTRLTVV.

This clonotype was seen many times. The chain combines TRBV6-2 or TRBV6-3 with TRBJ2-1, with TRBD2 as a possible D gene (6 bases). The germline V and J ends were trimmed by 2 bases and 10 bases, with 15 bases remaining between them. CDR3 length: 14 residues. Germline V gene lookup returns CDR1 MNHEY and CDR2 SVGEGT. CDR3 nucleotide sequence: TGTGCCAGCAGTTACGATCGGGACTTGAGGGAGCAGTTCTTC. Residues: CASSYDRDLREQFF.

This clonotype was seen many times. This chain joins TRBV12-5 and TRBJ1-6; D gene uncertain. The V end was cut by 0 bases, the J end by 7 bases, with 10 bases between. The CDR3 covers 15 residues. Germline lookup yields CDR1 LGHNT and CDR2 FRNRAP. This CDR3 is CASGLVQRGNSPLHF. In DNA, the CDR3 is TGTGCTAGTGGTTTGGTACAGAGAGGGAATTCACCCCTCCACTTT. The full variable domain, rest sourced from reference TRBV12-5 and TRBJ1-6, is DARVTQTPRHKVTEMGQEVTMRCQPILGHNTVFWYRQTMMQGLELLAYFRNRAPLDDSGMPKDRFSAEMPDATLATLKIQPSEPRDSAVYFCASGLVQRGNSPLHFGNGTRLTVT.

The table lists this clonotype with many counts. J is TRBJ2-1 and V is TRBV30; TRBD2 aligns across 8 bases. CDR1 is GTSNPN and CDR2 is SVGIG in the germline V gene (reference sequence). Trimming took 2 bases from V and 4 from J; bases not matched to a gene: 4. The length of the CDR3 is 14 residues. The CDR3 DNA follows: TGTGCCTGGAGTAGGTTAGCGGGGTACAATGAGCAGTTCTTC. Residues: CAWSRLAGYNEQFF.

This rearrangement joins TRBV7-9 to TRBJ2-2, with D possibly TRBD2 on 7 matching bases. The V and J ends lost 1 base and 1 base respectively, with 13 bases between them. CDR3 length: 17 amino acids. Germline V lookup: CDR1 SEHNR, CDR2 FQNEAQ (reference sequence). CDR3 sequence: CASSLGRGGRNTGELFF. CDR3 nucleotide sequence: TGTGCCAGCAGCTTAGGTCGCGGGGGCAGGAACACCGGGGAGCTGTTTTTT.